These 30 T cell receptor beta chains were all obtained from the same sample, sequenced in a study of control samples from healthy donors and cancer patients. The method was immunoSEQ multiplex PCR; TCRdb's version includes in-frame clones alone and lacks a portion of them. The sample consists of about 160,000 clones, about 94% of them appearing once. Material for sequencing was PBMCs. These receptors originate from a man aged 55-75 years with colorectal cancer.

Here the CDR3 reads CASSLGTGVSGANVLTF. The CDR3, as DNA: TGTGCCAGCAGCTTAGGGACAGGGGTCTCTGGGGCCAACGTCCTGACTTTC. This chain joins TRBV7-9 and TRBJ2-6, with 9 bases lining up with TRBD1. V lost 1 base to trimming and J lost 0 bases; unmatched junction nucleotides: 1. The length of the CDR3 is 17 residues. Per germline, CDR1 SEHNR and CDR2 FQNEAQ (reference sequence). The whole variable domain, filled in from reference TRBV7-9 and TRBJ2-6, reads DTGVSQNPRHKITKRGQNVTFRCDPISEHNRLYWYRQTLGQGPEFLTYFQNEAQLEKSRLLSDRFSAERPKGSFSTLEIQRTEQGDSAMYLCASSLGTGVSGANVLTFGAGSRLTVL.

The gene calls are TRBV24-1 and TRBJ2-6, with no clear D. V was cut by 5 bases and J by 2 bases, with 12 bases left in between. The CDR3 totals 16 residues. Germline V gene data show CDR1 as KGHDR and CDR2 as SFDVKD. CDR3 nucleotide sequence: TGTGCCACCAGTGTTACAGTCGGGCCTGGGGCCAACGTCCTGACTTTC. Residues: CATSVTVGPGANVLTF.

The rearrangement links TRBV30 to TRBJ1-2; 8 bases are shared with TRBD1. V shed 0 bases, J shed 2 bases, and the junction held 8 bases outside the gene matches. Germline V CDR1 and CDR2: GTSNPN, SVGIG (reference sequence). CDR3 length: 16 amino acids. DNA of the CDR3: TGTGCCTGGAGTGTAGAAGGGCAGGGGGCGAACTATGGCTACACCTTC. Its translation: CAWSVEGQGANYGYTF. Complete variable domain (other parts from reference TRBV30 and TRBJ1-2): SQTIHQWPATLVQPVGSPLSLECTVEGTSNPNLYWYRQAAGRGLQLLFYSVGIGQISSEVPQNLSASRPQDRQFILSSKKLLLSDSGFYLCAWSVEGQGANYGYTFGSGTRLTVV.

The chain is built from TRBV6-1 and TRBJ1-2; D remains ambiguous. V was cut by 3 bases and J by 4 bases, with 9 bases left in between. The CDR3 runs 13 residues. Germline CDR1 MNHNS, CDR2 SASEGT. This chain's CDR3 is CASSDEGFYGYTF. CDR3 nucleotides: TGTGCCAGCAGTGACGAGGGTTTCTATGGCTACACCTTC.

The chain links TRBV7-2 to TRBJ1-2; possible D gene TRBD1, 5 bases. Trimming cost V 5 bases and J 8 bases, with 21 bases left between them. This CDR3 region has 15 residues. Germline CDR1 and CDR2: SGHTA and FQGNSA. CDR3 DNA: TGTGCCAGCAGCCAATGGGGGTCGCAGGGAGGCGGCTACACCTTC. Its protein is CASSQWGSQGGGYTF. The full variable domain, with the rest looked up from reference TRBV7-2 and TRBJ1-2, is GAGVSQSPSNKVTEKGKDVELRCDPISGHTALYWYRQSLGQGLEFLIYFQGNSAPDKSGLPSDRFSAERTGGSVSTLTIQRTQQEDSAVYLCASSQWGSQGGGYTFGSGTRLTVV.

Comment on this clone: One junction end disagrees with the germline gene, perhaps due to a read error. J is TRBJ2-3 and V is TRBV24-1; D assignment may be TRBD1 or TRBD2 (6 bases each). The CDR3 is made up of 13 amino acids. The germline V gene encodes CDR1 KGHDR and CDR2 SFDVKD. The CDR3 reads CAASAGGADTQYF. For the CDR3, the DNA is TGTGCCGCCAGTGCCGGGGGCGCAGATACGCAGTATTTT.

The CDR3 spells CASSEGTGRYEQYF. In DNA form, the CDR3 reads TGTGCCAGCAGTGAAGGGACGGGGCGCTACGAGCAGTACTTC. The chain links TRBV6-1 to TRBJ2-7; D possibly uses TRBD1 or TRBD2 (5 bases each). Trimming took 1 base from V and 3 from J, leaving 10 bases between them. The CDR3 covers 14 residues. The germline gives CDR1 MNHNS, CDR2 SASEGT.

The rearrangement joins TRBV3-1 (or the pseudogene TRBV3-2) to TRBJ2-5, with D perhaps matching TRBD1 (8 bases). Germline CDR1 LGHDT, CDR2 YNNKEL (reference sequence). The CDR3 extends over 17 amino acids. Trimming took off 3 bases at V and 5 bases at J, with 22 bases between the two ends. The CDR3 loop is CASSHYRGGARPETQYF. The CDR3 coding sequence is TGTGCCAGCAGCCACTACAGGGGGGGAGCAAGGCCGGAGACCCAGTACTTC.

As to this clone: One junction end disagrees with the germline gene, perhaps due to a read error. This chain links TRBV12-3 or TRBV12-4 with TRBJ1-4, with D unclear. The CDR3 is 12 amino acids. CDR3 in amino acids: CASSSTYEKLFF. In DNA form, the CDR3 reads TGTGCCAGCAGTTCAACTTATGAAAAACTGTTTTTT.

This sequence joins TRBV19 and TRBJ1-1; D is possibly TRBD1 (6 bases). The CDR3 length is 12 residues. Germline-derived CDR1 and CDR2 are LNHDA and SQIVND (reference sequence). The ends were cut back, 6 bases at V and 11 bases at J, with 16 bases in the middle. CDR3 sequence (DNA): TGTGCCAGTAGGACCCCCCCAGGGGAGGCTTTCTTT. Its translation is CASRTPPGEAFF.

V gene TRBV6-1 combines with J gene TRBJ1-5, with D uncertain. The CDR3 loop spans 14 amino acids. Germline CDR1 reads MNHNS; CDR2 reads SASEGT. V gave up 3 bases and J gave up 2 bases, with 8 bases separating them. The CDR3, as DNA: TGTGCCAGCAGTGATGGACTAGGCAATCAGCCCCAGCATTTT. Protein sequence: CASSDGLGNQPQHF.

V is TRBV9 and J is TRBJ2-5, with D perhaps TRBD2 (6 bases). Trimming left V 4 bases short and J 1 base short, with 14 bases between. The CDR3 loop spans 15 amino acids. Germline-derived CDR1 and CDR2 are SGDLS and YYNGEE. For the CDR3, the DNA is TGTGCCAGCAGCCCCCTGGCCGGGGGCCAAGAGACCCAGTACTTC. This codes for CASSPLAGGQETQYF.

This clone appeared a few times. This chain joins TRBV2 and TRBJ2-6; 12 bases are shared with TRBD1. The V gene's germline CDR1 is SNHLY and CDR2 FYNNEI. The junction had 4 bases not matched to a gene; V was cut back by 7 bases and J by 3 bases. CDR3 length equals 16 residues. The chain's CDR3 is CASTGQGASGANVLTF. The CDR3 DNA reads as TGTGCCAGCACGGGACAGGGGGCAAGTGGGGCCAACGTCCTGACTTTC.

The chain is built from TRBV9 and TRBJ1-2; 8 bases match TRBD1. V dropped 4 bases and J dropped 3; count of bases not matched to a gene: 8. Germline V gene lookup returns CDR1 SGDLS and CDR2 YYNGEE. CDR3 size: 15 residues. The CDR3 DNA is TGTGCCAGCAGCAAGACAGGGGACCAGTACTATGGCTACACCTTC. Its translation: CASSKTGDQYYGYTF.

This chain uses TRBV4-1 with TRBJ2-2, with 7 bases lining up with TRBD2. The CDR3 contains 17 residues. The V gene end was trimmed by 0 bases and the J gene end by 1 base; junction bases not matched to a gene: 5. Germline values: CDR1 MGHRA, CDR2 YSYEKL. The CDR3: CASSQDRWGGNTGELFF. The CDR3 DNA sequence: TGCGCCAGCAGCCAAGACCGGTGGGGGGGGAACACCGGGGAGCTGTTTTTT.

The V call is TRBV19, the J call TRBJ2-3; perhaps TRBD1 as D (9 bases). The V gene lost 5 bases and the J gene lost 12 bases, with 15 bases spanning the gap. The CDR3 has 12 amino acids. The germline CDR1 and CDR2 sequences are LNHDA and SQIVND (reference sequence). CDR3 sequence: CASSREGQGQYF. The CDR3, as DNA: TGTGCCAGTAGTCGGGAGGGACAGGGACAGTATTTT.

The V and J genes are TRBV5-1 and TRBJ2-3, with D unclear. V was shortened by 0 bases and J by 0 bases, with 8 bases between the two germline ends. The CDR3 totals 15 residues. Germline V gene data show CDR1 as SGHRS and CDR2 as YFSETQ. Written as DNA, the CDR3 is TGCGCCAGCAGCTTGGAGTCGGGTAGCACAGATACGCAGTATTTT. Protein product: CASSLESGSTDTQYF.

The table lists this clone with a few counts. This rearrangement joins TRBV4-2 to TRBJ1-3; 7 nucleotides align to TRBD1. The ends lost 0 bases at V and 0 bases at J; junction bases unmatched: 5. Germline CDR1 reads LGHNA; CDR2 reads YNFKEQ. The length of the CDR3 is 17 residues. This CDR3 reads CASSQDGGTDSGNTIYF. In DNA, the CDR3 is TGTGCCAGCAGCCAAGATGGGGGGACAGACTCTGGAAACACCATATATTTT.

The genes are TRBV9 and TRBJ1-3; D call uncertain. CDR1 and CDR2 from the germline V gene are SGDLS and YYNGEE. The CDR3 spans 15 residues. V gave up 0 bases and J gave up 0 bases, with 7 bases separating them. The CDR3 is CASSVAGASGNTIYF. In nucleotides, the CDR3 is TGTGCCAGCAGCGTAGCCGGTGCCTCTGGAAACACCATATATTTT.

The J gene is TRBJ2-5, the V gene TRBV29-1; D ambiguous. The V gene's germline CDR1 is SQVTM and CDR2 ANQGSEA. The CDR3 has 12 amino acids. V was cut by 5 bases and J by 1 base, with 8 bases left in between. For the CDR3, the DNA is TGCAGCGTTTCAGTTCTCCAAGAGACCCAGTACTTC. This encodes CSVSVLQETQYF.

This chain links TRBV6-5 with TRBJ2-7; maybe TRBD2 (6 bases). The CDR3 is 15 amino acids. With 0 bases removed from V and 1 base from J, the gap between germline ends came to 10 bases. The V gene's germline CDR1 is MNHEY and CDR2 SVGAGI. CDR3 loop: CASSYSPSASYEQYF. CDR3 nucleotide sequence: TGTGCCAGCAGTTACTCCCCTAGCGCATCCTACGAGCAGTACTTC.

Here the CDR3 reads CASSLGTGGRHQPQHF. CDR3 bases: TGTGCCAGCAGCTTAGGGACAGGGGGCAGGCATCAGCCCCAGCATTTT. This chain uses TRBV7-9 with TRBJ1-5, with 11 nucleotides matching TRBD1. V lost 1 base, J lost 5 bases, and 4 bases stayed unmatched. The CDR3 spans 16 residues. CDR1 is SEHNR and CDR2 is FQNEAQ in the germline V gene (reference sequence). The full variable domain, its missing parts supplied by reference TRBV7-9 and TRBJ1-5, is DTGVSQNPRHKITKRGQNVTFRCDPISEHNRLYWYRQTLGQGPEFLTYFQNEAQLEKSRLLSDRFSAERPKGSFSTLEIQRTEQGDSAMYLCASSLGTGGRHQPQHFGDGTRLSIL.

This chain uses TRBV6-6 with TRBJ1-2, with D unresolved. Germline loops: CDR1 MNHNY, CDR2 SVGAGI (reference sequence). Trimming shortened V by 7 bases and J by 4 bases, and 22 bases separated the two germline ends. The CDR3 length is 16 residues. CDR3 amino acids: CASTQSMATPSYGYTF. The CDR3, as DNA: TGTGCCAGCACCCAATCTATGGCTACACCGTCCTATGGCTACACCTTC.

This clone appeared once. The rearrangement joins TRBV5-6 to TRBJ1-3, with D maybe TRBD1 (6 bases). The CDR3 sequence is 13 residues long. Trimming left V 7 bases short and J 4 bases short, with 12 bases between. Germline CDR1 is SGHDT and CDR2 is YYEEEE. For the CDR3, the DNA is TGTGCCAGCTCACAGGGATACGGAAACACCATATATTTT. Translating it yields CASSQGYGNTIYF.

This chain uses TRBV7-9 with TRBJ1-2; D is ambiguous. The V end lost 5 bases, the J end lost 4 bases, and 11 bases lay between the germline ends. From germline, CDR1 is SEHNR and CDR2 FQNEAQ (reference sequence). This CDR3 contains 13 residues. This chain's CDR3 is CASSLGNPYGYTF. The CDR3, as DNA: TGTGCCAGCAGCCTTGGGAACCCCTATGGCTACACCTTC.

This clone has a single count. The chain employs TRBV5-1 and TRBJ1-3, with D unclear. The CDR3 covers 16 residues. Germline CDR1 and CDR2: SGHRS and YFSETQ. Deletions cut 0 bases from V and 3 bases from J, with 13 bases between. CDR3 in amino acids: CASSLASGLGGNTIYF. In nucleotides, the CDR3 is TGCGCCAGCAGCTTGGCAAGCGGGCTAGGTGGAAACACCATATATTTT.

V and J are TRBV2 and TRBJ2-7; a possible D gene is TRBD1 (5 bases). V was trimmed by 1 base and J by 1 base, leaving 11 bases between them. Germline values: CDR1 SNHLY, CDR2 FYNNEI. The CDR3 length is 15 residues. The CDR3, as DNA: TGTGCCAGCAGTGAAGGGGGCCTAGGGTCCTACGAGCAGTACTTC. It translates to CASSEGGLGSYEQYF.

The chain recombines TRBV7-9 with TRBJ1-5; the D is unclear. The ends were cut back, 0 bases at V and 3 bases at J, with 3 bases in the middle. CDR3 length equals 13 residues. Germline-derived CDR1 and CDR2 are SEHNR and FQNEAQ (reference sequence). The CDR3 DNA reads as TGTGCCAGCAGCTTAGCGCTCAATCAGCCCCAGCATTTT. Translating it yields CASSLALNQPQHF.

The CDR3 DNA sequence: TGTGCCAGCAGAGAGTCCCGGGACATGAACCAGCCCCAGCATTTT. Its protein product is CASRESRDMNQPQHF. The chain couples TRBV6-5 to TRBJ1-5, with TRBD1 as a possible D gene (6 bases). Trimming took off 6 bases at V and 7 bases at J, with 19 bases between the two ends. From germline, CDR1 is MNHEY and CDR2 SVGAGI. The CDR3 runs 15 residues.

This clone is a singleton in its sample. CDR3 DNA: TGCAGTGCTAGTCCCATACCCGGGGGTACAGATACGCAGTATTTT. This codes for CSASPIPGGTDTQYF. This sequence joins TRBV20-1 and TRBJ2-3; TRBD2 might be the D (6 bases). Deletions cut 3 bases from V and 3 bases from J, with 16 bases between. Germline V gives CDR1 DFQATT, CDR2 SNEGSKA (reference sequence). The CDR3 runs to 15 residues.